This T cell receptor (beta chain) originates from a study of T-cell reconstitution after alpha-beta-depleted transplantation in children. The CDR3 loop spans 14 amino acids. V gave up 5 bases and J gave up 2 bases; unmatched junction bases: 4. Per germline, CDR1 MGHDK and CDR2 SYGVNS. Ten or more counts support this clonotype. Its antigen is undetermined. A TCRbeta library incorporating unique molecular identifiers was prepared. TCRdb processed the PCR reads anew with MiXCR; each CDR3 protein has one entry. The repertoire holds about 580,000 distinct CDR3 sequences, 20% to 25% seen once, with roughly 15% in the top ten. Study-wide results and caveats: TCRbeta diversity was high at day 60 in some patients (a result of surviving recipient T cells and thymic progenitors).

Sample: PBMCs, mostly from graft donor cells, taken 360 days after TCRalphabeta/CD19-depleted stem cell transplant. The genes are TRBV25-1 and TRBJ2-3; 7 bases are shared with TRBD1. The TCR sequence derives from a boy under two years old who had a stem cell transplant for acute myeloid leukemia, so the T cells may come from the graft donor. The CDR3 reads CASSFQGDTDTQYF. In DNA form, the CDR3 reads TGTGCCAGCAGTTTCCAGGGGGACACAGATACGCAGTATTTT.